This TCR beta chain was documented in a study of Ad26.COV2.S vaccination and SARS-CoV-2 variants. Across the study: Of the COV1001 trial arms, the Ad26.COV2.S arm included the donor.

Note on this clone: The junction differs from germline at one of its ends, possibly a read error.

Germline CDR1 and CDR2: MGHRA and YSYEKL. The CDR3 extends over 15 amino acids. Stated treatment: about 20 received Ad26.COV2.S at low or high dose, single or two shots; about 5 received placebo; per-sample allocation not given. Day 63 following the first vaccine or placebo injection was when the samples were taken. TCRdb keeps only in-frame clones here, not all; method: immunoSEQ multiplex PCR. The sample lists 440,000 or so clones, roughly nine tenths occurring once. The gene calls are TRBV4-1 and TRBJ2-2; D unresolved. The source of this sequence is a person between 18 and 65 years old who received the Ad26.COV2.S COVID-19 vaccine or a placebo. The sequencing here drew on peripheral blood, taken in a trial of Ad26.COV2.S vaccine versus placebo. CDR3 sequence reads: CASTQNPTNTGELFF. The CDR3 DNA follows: TGCGCCAGCACCCAAAACCCAACGAACACCGGGGAGCTGTTTTTT.